A selection of T cell receptor beta chains follows, all from one sample in a study of OX40 agonist ivuxolimab in advanced cancers. TCRdb keeps only in-frame clones here, not all; method: immunoSEQ multiplex PCR. The table shows about 88,000 clones, with about 86% occurring only once. Sequencing was performed on CD4+ or CD8+ T cells sorted from blood, taken in a trial of the OX40 agonist ivuxolimab. The receptors were sampled from an adult with an advanced solid tumor such as melanoma, head and neck, liver or kidney cancer. Each CDR3 is given with its conserved first and last residue. Each record gives: D gene, J gene, V gene, CDR3 length, clone size, CDR3 protein, CDR3 DNA. The D gene is left open where the match is weak. A row's size may be missing; if present it is once, few, many or a size class.

d_gene: TRBD1; j_gene: TRBJ1-1; v_gene: TRBV7-9; len: 16; abundance: -; CDR3aa: CASSPTGGVGDTEAFF; CDR3nt: TGTGCCAGCAGCCCGACAGGGGGCGTAGGGGACACTGAAGCTTTCTTT
d_gene: TRBD1; j_gene: TRBJ2-7; v_gene: TRBV5-1; len: 14; abundance: few; CDR3aa: CASSLGQGLDEQYF; CDR3nt: TGCGCCAGCAGCTTGGGACAGGGTTTGGACGAGCAGTACTTC
d_gene: TRBD1; j_gene: TRBJ2-7; v_gene: TRBV10-1; len: 15; abundance: -; CDR3aa: CASSESGRGRKEQYF; CDR3nt: TGCGCCAGCAGTGAGTCGGGCAGGGGGCGCAAAGAGCAGTACTTC
d_gene: -; j_gene: TRBJ2-5; v_gene: TRBV19; len: 15; abundance: -; CDR3aa: CASSLGLTYQETQYF; CDR3nt: TGTGCCAGTAGTCTCGGACTTACGTACCAAGAGACCCAGTACTTC
d_gene: -; j_gene: TRBJ1-2; v_gene: TRBV29-1; len: 10; abundance: -; CDR3aa: CSVRRGGYTF; CDR3nt: TGCAGCGTCCGGCGGGGGGGCTACACCTTC
d_gene: TRBD1; j_gene: TRBJ1-6; v_gene: TRBV19; len: 13; abundance: medium-sized; CDR3aa: CASTDRVNSPLHF; CDR3nt: TGTGCCAGTACCGACAGGGTTAATTCACCCCTCCACTTT
d_gene: -; j_gene: TRBJ2-7; v_gene: TRBV12-1; len: 13; abundance: -; CDR3aa: CASSSDYPYEQYF; CDR3nt: TGTGCCAGCAGCTCGGACTACCCTTACGAGCAGTACTTC
d_gene: -; j_gene: TRBJ1-2; v_gene: TRBV5-1; len: 16; abundance: -; CDR3aa: CASSLTTGPINYGYTF; CDR3nt: TGCGCCAGCAGCTTGACGACAGGCCCCATAAACTATGGCTACACCTTC
d_gene: TRBD1; j_gene: TRBJ1-2; v_gene: TRBV30; len: 13; abundance: -; CDR3aa: CAWKTGTLYGYTF; CDR3nt: TGTGCCTGGAAGACAGGGACTCTCTATGGCTACACCTTC
d_gene: TRBD2; j_gene: TRBJ2-5; v_gene: TRBV5-1; len: 14; abundance: -; CDR3aa: CASSLTSGAETQYF; CDR3nt: TGCGCCAGCAGCTTGACTAGCGGGGCTGAGACCCAGTACTTC